This TCR beta chain was profiled in a study of CD8 T cells in ankylosing spondylitis. Study findings and constraints: There was a TCR beta motif, made of 7 or 8 highly homologous variants, that appeared characteristic of ankylosing spondylitis blood. Significantly higher representation of disease-linked clones was reported for matched ankylosing spondylitis synovial fluid. Disease-linked clones had a CD8+ phenotype and relatively low frequency in peripheral blood.

Germline V gives CDR1 DFQATT, CDR2 SNEGSKA (reference sequence). V was pared by 7 bases and J by 4 bases, with 15 bases of the junction left unmatched. CDR3 length: 15 residues. Library preparation for TCR beta used quantitative 5'-RACE with molecular barcodes. One entry per CDR3 protein, called by TCRdb with MiXCR from the 5' RACE reads. The table lists about 440,000 distinct CDR3 sequences, roughly 18% of them singletons, with approximately 1% in the top ten. Worth noting for this clonotype: Its antigen is currently unknown.

The sequenced sample consisted of blood, either unsorted or a sorted T cell fraction (not recorded which). The gene calls are TRBV20-1 and TRBJ1-2; 7 nucleotides line up with TRBD1. The sequence came from a male donor with ankylosing spondylitis. The CDR3 DNA reads TGCAGTGTAGATGGGGACAGAAACTCTCCCTATGGCTACACCTTC. It yields the protein CSVDGDRNSPYGYTF.